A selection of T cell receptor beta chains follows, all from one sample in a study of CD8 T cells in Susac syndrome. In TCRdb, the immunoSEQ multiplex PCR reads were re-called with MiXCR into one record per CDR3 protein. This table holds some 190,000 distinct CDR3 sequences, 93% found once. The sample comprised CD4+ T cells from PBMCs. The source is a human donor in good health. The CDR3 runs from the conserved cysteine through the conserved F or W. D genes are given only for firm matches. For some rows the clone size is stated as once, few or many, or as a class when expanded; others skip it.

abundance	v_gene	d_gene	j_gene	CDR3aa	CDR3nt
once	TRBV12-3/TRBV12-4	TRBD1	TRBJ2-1	CASSPDRGRGRGIF	TGTGCCAGCAGCCCGGACAGGGGGCGGGGAAGGGGGATCTTC
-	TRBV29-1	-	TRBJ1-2	CSVEETPGGGYTF	TGCAGCGTTGAAGAGACTCCGGGGGGGGGCTACACCTTC
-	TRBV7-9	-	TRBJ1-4	CASSLVAVGKLFF	TGTGCCAGCAGCTTAGTGGCAGTCGGAAAACTGTTTTTT
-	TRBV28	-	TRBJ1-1	CASNPTQPNTEAFF	TGTGCCAGCAACCCAACTCAACCCAACACTGAAGCTTTCTTT
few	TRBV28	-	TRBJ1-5	CASSLLGSNQPQHF	TGTGCCAGCAGTTTATTAGGTAGCAATCAGCCCCAGCATTTT
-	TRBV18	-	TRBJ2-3	CASSPIADTQYF	TGTGCCAGCTCACCGATCGCAGATACGCAGTATTTT
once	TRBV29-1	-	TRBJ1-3	CSVQAGNTIYF	TGCAGCGTCCAAGCTGGAAACACCATATATTTT
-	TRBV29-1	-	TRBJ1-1	CSVAVGATEAFF	TGCAGCGTGGCGGTGGGGGCCACTGAAGCTTTCTTT
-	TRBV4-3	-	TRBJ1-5	CASSPRWVNQPQHF	TGCGCCAGCAGCCCCCGGTGGGTAAATCAGCCCCAGCATTTT
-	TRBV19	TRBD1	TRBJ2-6	CATDRTGLTFGANVLTF	TGTGCCACCGACAGGACAGGGCTTACCTTTGGGGCCAACGTCCTGACTTTC
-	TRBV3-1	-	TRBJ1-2	CASSRSEGAWGYTF	TGTGCCAGCAGCCGCTCAGAAGGGGCGTGGGGCTACACCTTC
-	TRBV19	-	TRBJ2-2	CASKANTGELFF	TGTGCCAGTAAGGCGAACACCGGGGAGCTGTTTTTT
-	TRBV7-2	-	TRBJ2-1	CASSSAGSSYNEQFF	TGTGCCAGCAGCTCAGCAGGGAGCTCCTACAATGAGCAGTTCTTC
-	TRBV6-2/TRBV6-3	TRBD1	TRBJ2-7	CASTLTGGGYEQYF	TGTGCCAGCACTCTGACAGGGGGCGGATACGAGCAGTACTTC
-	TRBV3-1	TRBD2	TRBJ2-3	CASSLPLQPGLAGGPTDTQYF	TGTGCCAGCAGCCTTCCCCTCCAACCGGGACTAGCGGGGGGGCCGACAGATACGCAGTATTTT
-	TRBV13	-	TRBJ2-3	CASSLYGGQTQYF	TGTGCCAGCAGCTTATACGGGGGGCAAACGCAGTATTTT
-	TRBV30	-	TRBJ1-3	CAWSVHPPGSGNTIYF	TGTGCCTGGAGTGTACACCCTCCGGGCTCTGGAAACACCATATATTTT
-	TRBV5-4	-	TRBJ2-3	CASSFRGRADTQYF	TGTGCCAGCAGCTTCCGGGGGCGGGCAGATACGCAGTATTTT
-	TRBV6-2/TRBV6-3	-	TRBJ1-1	CASSYQGLNTEAFF	TGTGCCAGCAGTTATCAGGGATTGAACACTGAAGCTTTCTTT
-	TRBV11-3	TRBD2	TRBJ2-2	CASSPGGLNTGELFF	TGTGCCAGCTCTCCGGGGGGTTTGAACACCGGGGAGCTGTTTTTT
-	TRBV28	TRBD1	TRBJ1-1	CASSSTGGRGTEAFF	TGTGCCAGCAGTTCCACAGGGGGCCGGGGCACTGAAGCTTTCTTT
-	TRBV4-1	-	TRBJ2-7	CASSPILAGEFGEQYF	TGCGCCAGCAGCCCAATACTAGCAGGGGAATTTGGCGAGCAGTACTTC
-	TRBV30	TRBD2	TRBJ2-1	CASRGGGVSYNEQFF	TGTGCCTCGAGGGGCGGGGGGGTCTCCTACAATGAGCAGTTCTTC
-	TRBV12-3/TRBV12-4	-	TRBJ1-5	CASRPDTLGNQPQHF	TGTGCCAGCAGACCTGACACCCTGGGCAATCAGCCCCAGCATTTT
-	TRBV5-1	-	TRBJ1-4	CASSTGLWSNEKLFF	TGCGCCAGCAGCACCGGACTCTGGAGTAATGAAAAACTGTTTTTT
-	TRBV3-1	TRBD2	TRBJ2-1	CASSQLAGTYNEQFF	TGTGCCAGCAGCCAACTAGCGGGGACCTACAATGAGCAGTTCTTC
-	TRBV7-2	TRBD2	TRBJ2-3	CASSPRTSGGVTQYF	TGTGCCAGCAGCCCTCGGACTAGCGGGGGAGTAACGCAGTATTTT
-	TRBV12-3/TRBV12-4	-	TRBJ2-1	CASSSEWGEQFF	TGTGCCAGCAGTTCCGAGTGGGGTGAGCAGTTCTTC
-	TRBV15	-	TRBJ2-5	CATKMSRKGETQYF	TGTGCCACCAAAATGTCGCGCAAAGGAGAGACCCAGTACTTC
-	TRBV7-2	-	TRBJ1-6	CASSLAGPHLHF	TGTGCCAGCAGCTTAGCTGGACCTCACCTCCACTTT